Listed here are 16 T cell receptor beta chains from one sample, sequenced in a study of response to subunit inactivated influenza vaccine. TCRdb independently ran MiXCR on the RT-PCR reads; one entry per CDR3 protein. The sample has more than 700,000 distinct CDR3 sequences; less than 25% are singletons. The material sequenced was PBMCs from blood, taken roughly 5 days after vaccination. These receptors were taken from a man aged 45-60 years who received an inactivated influenza vaccine.

There are many counts of this clonotype. This chain connects TRBV4-2 to TRBJ2-5; the D gene is possibly TRBD2 (7 bases). The CDR3 covers 19 residues. Germline CDR1 and CDR2: LGHNA and YNFKEQ. The ends were cut back, 4 bases at V and 3 bases at J, with 27 bases in the middle. CDR3 protein: CASSPHSGGLGTSEETQYF. DNA for the CDR3: TGTGCCAGCAGCCCCCATTCGGGGGGCCTCGGAACTAGCGAAGAGACCCAGTACTTC.

In its sample, this clonotype was seen a few times. V and J are TRBV19 and TRBJ2-2; D possibly corresponds to TRBD1 (5 bases). Trimming took off 1 base at V and 6 bases at J, with 15 bases between the two ends. CDR3 length: 16 residues. Germline values: CDR1 LNHDA, CDR2 SQIVND (reference sequence). The CDR3: CASSIGSRVYAGELFF. DNA of the CDR3: TGTGCCAGTAGTATAGGCTCCAGGGTCTATGCCGGGGAGCTGTTTTTT.

In its sample, this clonotype was seen many times. This chain links TRBV10-3 with TRBJ2-1, with 7 bases identical to TRBD2. Per the germline V gene, CDR1 is ENHRY and CDR2 is SYGVKD. The V and J ends lost 6 bases and 6 bases, in that order; junction bases with no gene match: 11. This CDR3 is 15 amino acids long. The CDR3 DNA sequence: TGTGCCATCAGCCTGGGGGGGACTACATTCAATGAGCAGTTCTTC. Its translation is CAISLGGTTFNEQFF.

This chain connects TRBV20-1 to TRBJ2-2; D might be TRBD2 (5 bases). CDR3 length: 15 amino acids. Between the trimmed V and J ends, which lost 3 bases and 0 bases, there was a span of 11 bases. In germline, CDR1 is DFQATT, CDR2 SNEGSKA (reference sequence). In DNA form, the CDR3 reads TGCAGTGCTAGCGAAGGGAGCGCGAACACCGGGGAGCTGTTTTTT. It yields the protein CSASEGSANTGELFF.

This clonotype showed up many times. The CDR3 loop reads CSALQDNYGYTF. CDR3 nucleotide sequence: TGCAGTGCTCTACAGGATAACTATGGCTACACCTTC. The chain employs TRBV20-1 and TRBJ1-2, with D tentatively TRBD1 (5 bases). Trimming left V 5 bases short and J 1 base short, with 8 bases between. CDR3 length: 12 residues. CDR1 and CDR2 from the germline V gene are DFQATT and SNEGSKA (reference sequence).

In its sample, this clonotype was seen a few times. The V and J genes are TRBV10-3 and TRBJ2-3; D uncertain. The CDR3 runs 16 residues. Germline V gives CDR1 ENHRY, CDR2 SYGVKD. Trimming removed 0 bases from V and 4 bases from J, with 14 bases in between. CDR3 residues: CAISESGPLVADTQYF. CDR3 nucleotide sequence: TGTGCCATCAGTGAGTCAGGGCCCCTGGTGGCAGATACGCAGTATTTT.

This clonotype was detected a few times. The rearrangement links TRBV18 to TRBJ1-6; 7 nucleotides agree with TRBD1. CDR3 size: 14 residues. CDR1 KGHSH and CDR2 LQKENI come from the germline V gene. The V and J ends lost 5 bases and 5 bases, in that order; junction bases with no gene match: 3. The CDR3 DNA is TGTGCCAGCTCAACGACAGGGAATAATTCACCCCTCCACTTT. It encodes CASSTTGNNSPLHF.

This clonotype was seen at least ten times. The CDR3, as DNA: TGTGCCAGCAGCCTAAATAATGATCAGCCCCAGCATTTT. It is translated as CASSLNNDQPQHF. V usage is TRBV11-1 and J usage is TRBJ1-5, with D unclear. V lost 5 bases and J 5 bases, leaving 10 bases between the germline ends. Per the germline V gene, CDR1 is SGHAT and CDR2 is FQDESV (reference sequence). This CDR3 region has 13 residues. The whole variable domain, filled in from reference TRBV11-1 and TRBJ1-5, reads EAEVAQSPRYKITEKSQAVAFWCDPISGHATLYWYRQILGQGPELLVQFQDESVVDDSQLPKDRFSAERLKGVDSTLKIQPAELGDSAMYLCASSLNNDQPQHFGDGTRLSIL.

The chain recombines TRBV20-1 with TRBJ1-1; no firm D call. This CDR3 has 12 amino acids. With 5 bases removed from V and 6 bases from J, the gap between germline ends came to 13 bases. Germline values: CDR1 DFQATT, CDR2 SNEGSKA (reference sequence). The CDR3 reads CSAGDTSPEAFF. CDR3 sequence (DNA): TGCAGTGCTGGCGACACCAGTCCTGAAGCTTTCTTT.

This clonotype has more than one count but fewer than ten. The chain is built from TRBV10-3 and TRBJ2-5, with D perhaps TRBD1 or TRBD2 (5 bases each). CDR3 length: 13 residues. Per the germline V gene, CDR1 is ENHRY and CDR2 is SYGVKD. Deletions cut 6 bases from V and 1 base from J, with 9 bases between. CDR3 nucleotide sequence: TGTGCCATCAGGGGAGACAGCCAAGAGACCCAGTACTTC. Amino acid sequence: CAIRGDSQETQYF.

The gene calls are TRBV2 and TRBJ1-5; maybe TRBD1 (6 bases). From germline, CDR1 is SNHLY and CDR2 FYNNEI. The CDR3 sequence is 13 residues long. Deletions cut 8 bases from V and 3 bases from J, with 11 bases between. CDR3 region: CASGWGLNQPQHF. The CDR3 DNA reads as TGTGCCAGCGGGTGGGGGCTCAATCAGCCCCAGCATTTT.

This clonotype was picked up a small number of times. J is TRBJ1-1 and V is TRBV5-1; 7 bases line up with TRBD1. CDR3 size: 15 residues. Germline V gene sequence: CDR1 SGHRS, CDR2 YFSETQ. J lost 5 bases, V lost 3 bases, and 10 bases had no gene match. For the CDR3, the DNA is TGCGCCAGCAGCTCTACAGGGGACCGGGGTACTGAAGCTTTCTTT. Protein: CASSSTGDRGTEAFF.

This chain uses TRBV3-1 with TRBJ2-5; D is uncertain. The V gene lost 0 bases and the J gene lost 0 bases, with 17 bases spanning the gap. The CDR3 runs 18 residues. Germline V CDR1 and CDR2: LGHDT, YNNKEL (reference sequence). CDR3 sequence reads: CASSQEMVPTPNQETQYF. DNA for the CDR3: TGTGCCAGCAGCCAAGAAATGGTCCCGACACCGAACCAAGAGACCCAGTACTTC.

Only a few counts were recorded for this clonotype. This rearrangement joins TRBV15 to TRBJ2-7, with a tentative D call TRBD2 (6 bases). The V end was cut by 0 bases, the J end by 2 bases, with 11 bases between. CDR1 is LNHNV, CDR2 YYDKDF, per germline (reference sequence). The CDR3 spans 15 residues. The CDR3 reads CATSRDPGAPYEQYF. The CDR3 bases are TGTGCCACCAGCAGAGATCCGGGAGCCCCCTACGAGCAGTACTTC.

This clonotype was picked up a small number of times. V gene TRBV19 combines with J gene TRBJ2-7; 10 nucleotides line up with TRBD1. CDR3 length: 16 residues. The J segment lost 7 bases and the V segment lost 4 bases, leaving 13 bases of the junction unmatched. The germline CDR1 and CDR2 sequences are LNHDA and SQIVND (reference sequence). The CDR3 region is CASSTSSLTGGAEQYF. In DNA, the CDR3 is TGTGCCAGTAGTACCTCCTCTTTGACAGGGGGCGCGGAGCAGTACTTC.

There are many counts of this clonotype. One end of the junction varies from germline; a read error may be responsible. V and J are TRBV4-3 and TRBJ2-2; perhaps TRBD2 as D (6 bases). The CDR3 consists of 14 residues. From germline, CDR1 is LGHNA and CDR2 YSLEER. CDR3 sequence reads: CASSQDGGTGELFF. The CDR3, as DNA: TGTGCCAGCAGCCAAGATGGAGGGACCGGGGAGCTGTTTTTT.